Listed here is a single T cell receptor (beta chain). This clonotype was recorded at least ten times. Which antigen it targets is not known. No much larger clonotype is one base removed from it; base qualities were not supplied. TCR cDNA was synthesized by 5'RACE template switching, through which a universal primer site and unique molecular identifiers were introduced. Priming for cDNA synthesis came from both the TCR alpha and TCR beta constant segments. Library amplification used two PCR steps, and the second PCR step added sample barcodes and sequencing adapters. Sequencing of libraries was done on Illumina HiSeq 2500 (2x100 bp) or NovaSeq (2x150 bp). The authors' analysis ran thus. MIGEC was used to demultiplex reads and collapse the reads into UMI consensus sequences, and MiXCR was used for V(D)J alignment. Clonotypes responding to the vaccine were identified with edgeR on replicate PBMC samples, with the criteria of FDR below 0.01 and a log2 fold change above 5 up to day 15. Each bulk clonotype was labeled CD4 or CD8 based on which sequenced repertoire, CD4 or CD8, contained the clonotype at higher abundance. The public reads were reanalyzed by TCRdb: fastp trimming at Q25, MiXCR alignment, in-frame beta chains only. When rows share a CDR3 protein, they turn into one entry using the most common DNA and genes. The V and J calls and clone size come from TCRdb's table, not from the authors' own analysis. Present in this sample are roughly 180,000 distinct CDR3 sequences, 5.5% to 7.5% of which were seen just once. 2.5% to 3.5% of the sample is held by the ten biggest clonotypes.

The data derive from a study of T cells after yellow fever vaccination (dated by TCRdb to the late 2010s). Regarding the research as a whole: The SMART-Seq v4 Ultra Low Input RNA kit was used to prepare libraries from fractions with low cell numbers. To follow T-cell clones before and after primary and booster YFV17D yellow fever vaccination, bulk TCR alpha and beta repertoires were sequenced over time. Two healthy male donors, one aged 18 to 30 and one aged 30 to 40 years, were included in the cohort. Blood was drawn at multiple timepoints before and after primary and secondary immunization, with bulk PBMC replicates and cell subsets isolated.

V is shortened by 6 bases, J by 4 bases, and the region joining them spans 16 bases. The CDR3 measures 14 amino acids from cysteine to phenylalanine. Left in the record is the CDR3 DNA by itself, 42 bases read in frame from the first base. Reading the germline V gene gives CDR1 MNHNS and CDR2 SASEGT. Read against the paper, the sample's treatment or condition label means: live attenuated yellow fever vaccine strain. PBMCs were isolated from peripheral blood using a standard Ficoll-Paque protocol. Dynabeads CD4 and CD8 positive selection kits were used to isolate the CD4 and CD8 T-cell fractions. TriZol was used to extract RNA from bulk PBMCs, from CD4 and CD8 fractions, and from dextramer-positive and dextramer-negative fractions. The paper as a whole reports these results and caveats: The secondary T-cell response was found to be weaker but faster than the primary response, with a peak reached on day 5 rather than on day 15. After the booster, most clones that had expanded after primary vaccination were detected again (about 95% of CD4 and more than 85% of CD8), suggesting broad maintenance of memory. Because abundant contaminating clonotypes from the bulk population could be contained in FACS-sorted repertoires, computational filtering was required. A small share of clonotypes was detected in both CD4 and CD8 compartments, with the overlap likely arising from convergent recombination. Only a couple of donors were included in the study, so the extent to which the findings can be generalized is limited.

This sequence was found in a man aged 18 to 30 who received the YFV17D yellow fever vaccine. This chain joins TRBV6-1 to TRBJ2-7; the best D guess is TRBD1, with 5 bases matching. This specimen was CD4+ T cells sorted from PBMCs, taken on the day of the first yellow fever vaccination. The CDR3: CASRRQHLSYEQYF. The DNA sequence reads TGTGCCAGCAGGAGACAGCACCTCTCGTACGAGCAGTACTTC.